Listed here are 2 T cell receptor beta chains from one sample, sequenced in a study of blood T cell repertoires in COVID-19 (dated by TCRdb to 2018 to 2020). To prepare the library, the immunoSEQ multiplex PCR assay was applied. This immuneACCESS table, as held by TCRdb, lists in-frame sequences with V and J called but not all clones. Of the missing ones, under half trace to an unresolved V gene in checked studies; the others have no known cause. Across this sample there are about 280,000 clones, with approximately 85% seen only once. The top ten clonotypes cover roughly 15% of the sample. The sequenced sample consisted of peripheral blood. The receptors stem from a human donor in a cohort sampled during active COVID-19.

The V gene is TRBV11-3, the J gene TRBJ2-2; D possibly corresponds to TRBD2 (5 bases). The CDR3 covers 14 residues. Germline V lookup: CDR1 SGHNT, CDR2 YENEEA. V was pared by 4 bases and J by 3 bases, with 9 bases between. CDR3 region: CASSSRGDTGELFF. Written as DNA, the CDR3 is TGTGCCAGCAGCTCCCGGGGAGACACCGGGGAGCTGTTTTTT.

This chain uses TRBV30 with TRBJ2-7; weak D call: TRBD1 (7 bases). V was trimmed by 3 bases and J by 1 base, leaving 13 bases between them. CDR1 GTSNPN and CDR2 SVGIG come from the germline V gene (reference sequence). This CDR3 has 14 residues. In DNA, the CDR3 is TGTGCCTGGAGGTCCAGGGGGGTATCCTACGAGCAGTACTTC. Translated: CAWRSRGVSYEQYF.